The source of this TCR beta chain is a study of blood T cell repertoires in COVID-19. Study-wide context: Specimens from acute and convalescent COVID-19 originated in the United States, Italy and Spain.

Participants came from roughly 24 US areas, aged roughly 18 to 95 years. There are 17 residues in the CDR3. Trimming took 4 bases from V and 1 from J; bases not matched to a gene: 8. Per germline, CDR1 SGHNT and CDR2 YYREEE (reference sequence). The data were produced by immunoSEQ multiplex PCR, yet TCRdb's version contains in-frame clones alone and is incomplete. The profile covers about 160,000 clones, with 81% appearing a single time and around 5.3% taken by the ten largest. V usage is TRBV5-4 and J usage is TRBJ1-3; 10 bases align to TRBD1. Sequencing was carried out using PBMCs or T cells enriched from blood (not recorded which). The TCR was taken from a middle-aged woman with acute COVID-19. CDR3 bases: TGTGCCAGCAGCCCCGGGACAGGGGCTGGGTCTGGAAACACCATATATTTT. Protein sequence: CASSPGTGAGSGNTIYF.